This T cell receptor beta chain was documented in a study of blood T cell repertoires in COVID-19. Whole-study context: Acute-phase and convalescent COVID-19 samples originated in the United States, Italy and Spain. In each case, the material was cDNA or gDNA derived from T cells, B-cell-depleted T cells, or PBMCs.

Looked up from germline, CDR1 is SEHNR and CDR2 is FQNEAQ (reference sequence). This CDR3 contains 15 residues. Trimming took 5 bases from V and 6 from J, leaving 14 bases between them. Original processing methods: Estimated nucleated cell counts came from reference gene primer amplification. Sequencing was performed with immunoSEQ multiplex PCR; in TCRdb, only in-frame clones are kept and a portion is missing. V and J calls and clone size are those listed in that table; D and trimming were worked out from the DNA. Of more than 85,000 clones in the sample, more than 80% were seen once. V gene TRBV7-9 combines with J gene TRBJ1-6, with a possible D match to TRBD1 (5 bases). The specimen was peripheral blood. This TCR was sampled from a human donor in a cohort sampled during active COVID-19. The CDR3 loop reads CASSDITGVNSPLHF. CDR3 nucleotides: TGTGCCAGCAGCGATATAACGGGGGTTAATTCACCCCTCCACTTT. Full variable domain (missing parts from reference TRBV7-9 and TRBJ1-6): DTGVSQNPRHKITKRGQNVTFRCDPISEHNRLYWYRQTLGQGPEFLTYFQNEAQLEKSRLLSDRFSAERPKGSFSTLEIQRTEQGDSAMYLCASSDITGVNSPLHFGNGTRLTVT.